The 8 T cell receptor beta chains below all came from one sample that was sequenced in a study of cytomegalovirus exposure and HLA in healthy donors. Repertoires were generated with immunoSEQ multiplex PCR, while TCRdb's copy carries only in-frame clones and drops some. The table has roughly 90,000 clones, approximately 81% seen once. Sequencing was carried out using PBMCs. These receptor sequences come from a man younger than 35 in good health and CMV-seropositive.

The V gene is TRBV27, the J gene TRBJ2-2; possible D gene TRBD1, 6 bases. This CDR3 region has 16 residues. CDR1 is MNHEY, CDR2 SMNVEV, per germline (reference sequence). V was pared by 2 bases and J by 0 bases, with 10 bases between. The DNA for the CDR3 is TGTGCCAGCAGTTTAGTGTCAGGGGCGAACACCGGGGAGCTGTTTTTT. It specifies CASSLVSGANTGELFF.

The chain joins TRBV29-1 to TRBJ2-1; D gene uncertain. This CDR3 spans 12 amino acids. With 5 bases removed from V and 5 bases from J, the gap between germline ends came to 10 bases. Germline assignment: CDR1 SQVTM and CDR2 ANQGSEA. DNA of the CDR3: TGCAGCGTTTCCGACACCCACAATGAGCAGTTCTTC. Translation: CSVSDTHNEQFF.

The chain has TRBV28 and TRBJ2-5; TRBD1 aligns across 10 bases. The ends lost 6 bases at V and 4 bases at J; junction bases unmatched: 11. Germline V CDR1 and CDR2: MDHEN, SYDVKM. CDR3 size: 16 residues. The CDR3 region has the DNA TGTGCCAGCAGCTTAACCGGGACAGGGGTACGAGAGACCCAGTACTTC. It codes for CASSLTGTGVRETQYF. Supplemented by reference TRBV28 and TRBJ2-5, the full variable domain reads DVKVTQSSRYLVKRTGEKVFLECVQDMDHENMFWYRQDPGLGLRLIYFSYDVKMKEKGDIPEGYSVSREKKERFSLILESASTNQTSMYLCASSLTGTGVRETQYFGPGTRLLVL.

The V and J genes are TRBV7-9 and TRBJ2-2, with D perhaps TRBD1 (5 bases). The CDR3 has 14 residues. Trimming removed 4 bases at V and 5 bases at J, with 11 bases between. Germline V gene lookup returns CDR1 SEHNR and CDR2 FQNEAQ (reference sequence). CDR3 sequence: CASSYRTTTGELFF. The CDR3 nucleotides are TGTGCCAGCAGCTACAGGACAACGACCGGGGAGCTGTTTTTT. Full variable domain (outside the CDR3, taken from reference TRBV7-9 and TRBJ2-2): DTGVSQNPRHKITKRGQNVTFRCDPISEHNRLYWYRQTLGQGPEFLTYFQNEAQLEKSRLLSDRFSAERPKGSFSTLEIQRTEQGDSAMYLCASSYRTTTGELFFGEGSRLTVL.

This clone came up a few times. The gene calls are TRBV4-2 and TRBJ1-3; D gene uncertain. The V end lost 4 bases, the J end lost 4 bases, and 11 bases lay between the germline ends. The CDR3 totals 14 residues. Germline V gene sequence: CDR1 LGHNA, CDR2 YNFKEQ. DNA for the CDR3: TGTGCCAGCAGCCCCCAGTCCCAGGGAAACACCATATATTTT. As protein: CASSPQSQGNTIYF.

The genes are TRBV5-1 and TRBJ2-7; D possibly corresponds to TRBD2 (6 bases). CDR1 and CDR2 (germline): SGHRS, YFSETQ. V dropped 0 bases and J dropped 4 bases, with 11 bases sitting between them. The CDR3 contains 14 residues. The CDR3 sequence is CASSLAGGKYEQYF. The CDR3 nucleotides are TGCGCCAGCAGCTTGGCCGGCGGGAAGTACGAGCAGTACTTC.

In its sample, this clone was seen a few times. This rearrangement joins TRBV19 to TRBJ1-5, with a possible D match to TRBD1 (6 bases). The V and J ends lost 8 bases and 0 bases respectively, with 23 bases between them. The CDR3 length is 18 residues. CDR1 is LNHDA and CDR2 is SQIVND in the germline V gene (reference sequence). This CDR3 reads CASSRGAMLGYSNQPQHF. Written as DNA, the CDR3 is TGTGCCAGTTCTCGGGGGGCGATGTTAGGGTATAGCAATCAGCCCCAGCATTTT.

The chain employs TRBV28 and TRBJ1-2, with D unclear. The CDR3 length is 14 residues. Germline loops: CDR1 MDHEN, CDR2 SYDVKM. V lost 7 bases and J lost 6, with 18 bases in between. CDR3 loop: CASNEVPERHGYTF. CDR3 DNA sequence: TGTGCCAGCAACGAGGTCCCGGAGAGACATGGCTACACCTTC.